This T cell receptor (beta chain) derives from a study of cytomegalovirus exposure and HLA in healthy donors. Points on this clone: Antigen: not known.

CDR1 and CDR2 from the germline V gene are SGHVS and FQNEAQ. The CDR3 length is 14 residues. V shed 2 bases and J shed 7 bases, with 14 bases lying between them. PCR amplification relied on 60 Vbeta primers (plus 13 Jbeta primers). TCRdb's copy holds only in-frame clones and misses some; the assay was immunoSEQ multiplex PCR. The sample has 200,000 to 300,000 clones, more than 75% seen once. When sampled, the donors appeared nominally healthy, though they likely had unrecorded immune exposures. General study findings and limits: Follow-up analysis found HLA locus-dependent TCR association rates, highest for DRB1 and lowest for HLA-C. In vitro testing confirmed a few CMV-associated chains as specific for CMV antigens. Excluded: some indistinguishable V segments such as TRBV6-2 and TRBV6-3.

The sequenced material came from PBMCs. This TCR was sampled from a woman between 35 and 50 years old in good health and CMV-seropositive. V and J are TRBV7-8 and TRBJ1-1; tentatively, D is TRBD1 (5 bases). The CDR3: CASSLLQVANEAFF. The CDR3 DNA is TGTGCCAGCAGCTTATTACAGGTGGCCAATGAAGCTTTCTTT.